This T cell receptor beta chain was observed in a study of blood T cell repertoires in COVID-19. This table comes from immunoSEQ multiplex PCR, and its TCRdb copy is limited to in-frame clones, with some not included. The data hold about 89,000 clones, with around three quarters observed a single time. Germline trimming cut 3 bases from V and 8 bases from J; bases unmatched to any gene: 5. Germline assignment: CDR1 LNHNV and CDR2 YYDKDF (reference sequence). The CDR3 is made up of 15 amino acids. The TCR comes from a human donor in a cohort sampled during active COVID-19. Sequenced: peripheral blood. The chain uses TRBV15 and TRBJ2-1; 12 bases are shared with TRBD2. The DNA for the CDR3 is TGTGCCACCAGCAGTACTAGCGGGAGGAGGGATGAGCAGTTCTTC. This sequence encodes CATSSTSGRRDEQFF.